This TCR beta chain was documented in a study of blood T cell repertoires in COVID-19 (TCRdb year 2020). The study in broad terms: Collaborator samples came from the United States, Italy and Spain and covered acute and convalescent phases of COVID-19. The prospective study material was composed of cDNA or gDNA derived from T cells, B-cell-depleted T cells, or PBMCs. Subjects who had been exposed to COVID-19, were actively infected with it, or had recovered from it provided the deeply sampled blood TCRbeta repertoires that made up the dataset. A freely available public database, intended as a resource for researchers studying the immune response to SARS-CoV-2, is where the repertoires were released. The samples were drawn from the first 160 participants of the ongoing ImmuneRACE study and from some 1,300 subjects provided by 6 global collaborators. The sample metadata nearly always contained a de-identified subject ID, COVID-19 status, age in years and sex. Where HLA class I and class II types were available, the types were taken from metadata supplied by the sample provider, not from assay-based typing. The paper's findings and limits, for the study overall: The amount of clinical and demographic metadata varied by source and participant and was provided uncurated.

TCRbeta CDR3 regions were amplified from genomic DNA using the immunoSEQ Assay, a bias-controlled multiplex PCR. The study's processing was this. The number of nucleated cells in each sample was estimated by amplification of reference gene primers within the assay. To quantify the absolute abundance of each unique TCRbeta CDR3 rearrangement, sequence reads were collapsed and filtered. Productive Simpson clonality was computed per sample as the square root of Simpson's diversity index over productive rearrangements. The source is immuneACCESS, and TCRdb retained only in-frame sequences with V and J called. Part of the clones is not carried over; for the studies checked, unresolved V genes explain less than half of this, and the remainder is unexplained. Clone size and the V and J calls come from that table; the DNA yielded D and trimming. The sample table shows roughly 100,000 clones, and roughly 90% are seen once. The leading ten clones occupy under 20% of the sample.

The table lists this clone with a few counts. No antigen is known for it. No clone much larger than this one lies a single base away; base qualities are absent. From the cysteine through the phenylalanine, the CDR3 covers 15 amino acids. Only the CDR3 region is kept as DNA, spanning 45 bases read in frame from base 1. The CDR1 and CDR2 encoded by the germline V gene are MDHEN and SYDVKM. Trimming takes 4 bases from V and 5 bases from J, and the germline ends sit 18 bases apart. The collaborating institutions used their own protocols to collect whole blood in K2EDTA tubes. For TCRbeta analysis, collaborators shipped samples in one of three forms: frozen whole blood, isolated PBMCs, or DNA extracted from either of those sample types.

The sample was peripheral blood. The chain joins TRBV28 to TRBJ2-7, with TRBD2 as a weak D call on 6 bases. This TCR came from a woman aged 80 or older in a cohort sampled during active COVID-19. The CDR3 loop reads CASSSPMGGWNEQYF. The sequenced DNA: TGTGCCAGCAGTTCCCCCATGGGGGGTTGGAACGAGCAGTACTTC.